This entry lists 3 T cell receptor beta chains sequenced from one sample in a study of breast tumors, draining lymph nodes, adjacent tissues (dated by TCRdb to about 2016). Preparation of the library involved multiplex PCR. TCRdb names Illumina HiSeq 2000 as the instrument used. The public reads were run again by TCRdb, first through fastp at Q25 and then through MiXCR, and only productive beta chains were kept. Every CDR3 protein is listed once, alongside the most common genes and DNA of its rows. For this sample there are over 150,000 distinct CDR3 sequences; roughly 31% appear just once. The ten largest account for more than 4% of the sample. The lymph node samples were taken from the axillary draining lymph nodes of breast cancer patients. The sample consisted of axillary lymph node tissue. Source of these receptors: a female donor with breast cancer. Some clones in this sample may be carry-over from other donors' samples.

The chain links TRBV7-8 to TRBJ2-5; the match to TRBD1 covers 8 bases. This CDR3 spans 16 amino acids. CDR1 is SGHVS and CDR2 is FQNEAQ in the germline V gene. The J segment lost 9 bases and the V segment lost 1 base, leaving 13 bases of the junction unmatched. The CDR3 DNA reads TGTGCCAGCAGCTTAGACACAGGGGGGCCAAATCAGCCCCAGTACTTC. The encoded protein is CASSLDTGGPNQPQYF.

This clonotype has ten or more counts. The J gene is TRBJ1-3, the V gene TRBV4-1; 7 nucleotides agree with TRBD1. The ends lost 0 bases at V and 3 bases at J; junction bases unmatched: 5. Per germline, CDR1 MGHRA and CDR2 YSYEKL. This CDR3 is 16 amino acids long. CDR3 in amino acids: CASSQEGGGVGNTIYF. CDR3 in DNA: TGCGCCAGCAGCCAAGAAGGAGGGGGCGTTGGAAACACCATATATTTT.

As DNA, the CDR3 is TGTGCCCGGACCCCCGGGCGGGGACGAGAGACCCAGTACTTC. Translating it yields CARTPGRGRETQYF. The chain joins TRBV30 to TRBJ2-5, with D possibly TRBD2 on 6 matching bases. V lost 8 bases, J lost 4 bases, and 20 bases lay in between. The CDR3 has 14 residues. Germline CDR1 and CDR2: GTSNPN and SVGIG (reference sequence). The variable domain in full, with the rest retrieved from reference TRBV30 and TRBJ2-5, is SQTIHQWPATLVQPVGSPLSLECTVEGTSNPNLYWYRQAAGRGLQLLFYSVGIGQISSEVPQNLSASRPQDRQFILSSKKLLLSDSGFYLCARTPGRGRETQYFGPGTRLLVL.